Below, 16 T cell receptor beta chains from the same sample are listed, as sequenced in a study of T cell clonality in common variable immunodeficiency. Sequencing was performed with immunoSEQ multiplex PCR; in TCRdb, only in-frame clones are kept and a portion is missing. The counts give 50,000 to 55,000 clones, none of them seen only once; 1.8% is held by the top ten. Sequenced sample: peripheral blood mononuclear cells. All receptors derive from a person aged 18 to 75 in good health.

The sample holds a few counts of this clone. The read stops 3 residues short of the end of the CDR3; the missing end is completed from the germline J gene. This chain links TRBV19 with TRBJ1-1, with 9 bases lining up with TRBD1. The CDR3 totals 13 residues. Germline V gives CDR1 LNHDA, CDR2 SQIVND (reference sequence). V shed 9 bases and J 4 bases; nucleotides not matched to a gene: 6. CDR3 sequence reads: CASKGQGGTEAFF. The part of the CDR3 DNA that was read is TGTGCCAGCAAGGGACAGGGAGGCACTGAA.

This clone was recorded at least ten times. Read data end 3 residues before the CDR3 end; the end is taken from the germline J gene. This chain links TRBV7-2 with TRBJ1-2; D is uncertain. Germline V gives CDR1 SGHTA, CDR2 FQGNSA. The CDR3 loop spans 14 amino acids. V lost 5 bases and J lost 5, with 15 bases in between. The sequenced part of the CDR3 DNA is TGTGCCAGCAGCAACAGAGGATTAGGGTATGGC. It specifies CASSNRGLGYG. The CDR3 reads in full as CASSNRGLGYGYTF.

This clone has ten or more counts. The read terminates 3 residues ahead of where the CDR3 ends, so the germline J gene completes it. The genes are TRBV2 and TRBJ1-5, with TRBD1 matching over 8 bases. Germline loops: CDR1 SNHLY, CDR2 FYNNEI. J gave up 5 bases and V 6 bases, and 0 bases lay outside the gene matches. The CDR3 contains 12 residues. Here the CDR3 reads CASRTGDQPQHF. CDR3 DNA (partial): TGTGCCAGCAGGACAGGGGATCAGCCC.

This clone was seen repeatedly, ten times or more. The read ends 3 residues early relative to the CDR3; the germline J gene fills the gap. V usage is TRBV7-2 and J usage is TRBJ1-1, with a possible D match to TRBD1 (6 bases). V lost 5 bases to trimming and J lost 1 base, with 14 bases between them. CDR3 length: 15 residues. The germline V gene has CDR1 SGHTA and CDR2 FQGNSA. The DNA read from the CDR3 is TGTGCCAGCAGCCCCTCCCGAGGGGGGAACACTGAA. Encoded protein: CASSPSRGGNTE. The whole CDR3 is CASSPSRGGNTEAFF.

About this clone itself: The CDR3 extends 3 residues past the end of the read, so its final part is completed from the germline J gene. The genes are TRBV11-2 and TRBJ2-1, with D perhaps matching TRBD1 (5 bases). V shed 3 bases and J shed 8 bases, with 11 bases lying between them. CDR1 is SGHAT and CDR2 is FQNNGV in the germline V gene. The CDR3 is made up of 13 amino acids. The covered CDR3 bases are TGTGCCAGCAGCTTTTCAGGGCTCGATGAG. It specifies CASSFSGLDE. The entire CDR3 is CASSFSGLDEQFF.

Many counts were recorded for this clone. The read comes to an end 3 residues before the CDR3 does, leaving the germline J gene to fill in the end. This rearrangement joins TRBV7-2 to TRBJ1-1; possible D gene TRBD1, 6 bases. Germline V gene data show CDR1 as SGHTA and CDR2 as FQGNSA. V lost 5 bases, J lost 3 bases, and 10 bases lay in between. This CDR3 contains 13 residues. The CDR3 protein is CASSGHRDTEAFF. The part of the CDR3 DNA that was read is TGTGCCAGCAGCGGTCACAGGGACACTGAA.

In its sample, this clone was seen many times. The CDR3 end is not reached by the read, which stops 3 residues before it; the germline J gene fills it in. The chain links TRBV20-1 to TRBJ2-5; D unclear. The CDR3 has 8 residues. Between the trimmed V and J ends, which lost 8 bases and 6 bases, there was a span of 4 bases. Germline CDR1 reads DFQATT; CDR2 reads SNEGSKA (reference sequence). This chain's CDR3 is CSPQTQYF. The part of the CDR3 DNA that was read is TGCAGTCCTCAGACC.

The table lists this clone with a few counts. The CDR3 end lies 3 residues beyond the end of the read and is filled in from the germline J gene. The chain recombines TRBV7-6 with TRBJ2-5, with TRBD2 matching 7 bases. The CDR3 runs 17 residues. Germline CDR1 is SGHVS and CDR2 is FNYEAQ. The J segment lost 1 base and the V segment lost 5 bases, leaving 13 bases of the junction unmatched. This CDR3 reads CASSPTLATTLQETQYF. CDR3 bases read: TGTGCCAGCAGCCCCACACTAGCGACTACGCTCCAAGAGACC.

This clone was seen repeatedly, ten times or more. The read stops 3 residues short of the end of the CDR3; the missing end is completed from the germline J gene. The J gene is TRBJ2-5, the V gene TRBV19, with 15 bases identical to TRBD2. From germline, CDR1 is LNHDA and CDR2 SQIVND (reference sequence). Trimming at V came to 0 bases and at J to 5 bases, leaving 7 bases not matched to a gene. This CDR3 region has 18 residues. The CDR3 bases that were read are TGTGCCAGTAGTATAGATCCCGGACTAGCGGGAGGGTTCGAGACC. This gives the protein CASSIDPGLAGGFET. The complete CDR3 protein is CASSIDPGLAGGFETQYF.

This clone occurred many times. From the germline J gene comes the end of the CDR3, since the read stops 3 residues before it. The rearrangement links TRBV20-1 to TRBJ2-2, with D possibly being TRBD1 (5 bases). The CDR3 is made up of 14 amino acids. Germline lookup yields CDR1 DFQATT and CDR2 SNEGSKA (reference sequence). The DNA read from the CDR3 is TGCAGTGCTCCCGGTGAACCAGGGAATGAAAAG. It codes for CSAPGEPGNEK. The entire CDR3 protein reads CSAPGEPGNEKLFF.

This clone was recorded many times. Read data end 3 residues before the CDR3 end; the end is taken from the germline J gene. The chain links TRBV5-8 to TRBJ1-1; TRBD1 might be the D (5 bases). V was cut by 4 bases and J by 0 bases, with 13 bases left in between. Germline lookup yields CDR1 SGHTS and CDR2 YDEGEE. The CDR3 sequence is 15 residues long. The CDR3 sequence is CASSRGLYMNTEAFF. Incomplete CDR3 DNA: TGTGCCAGCAGCAGGGGCCTCTACATGAACACTGAA.

A few counts support this clone. The read falls 3 residues short of the CDR3 end, and the missing part is taken from the germline J gene. The chain is built from TRBV19 and TRBJ1-2; 7 nucleotides agree with TRBD1. The germline V gene encodes CDR1 LNHDA and CDR2 SQIVND (reference sequence). V shed 4 bases, J shed 4 bases, and the junction held 9 bases outside the gene matches. The CDR3 contains 15 residues. Incomplete CDR3 DNA: TGTGCCAGTAGTACCCAAACGACAGGGACCTATGGC. Its protein product is CASSTQTTGTYG. The whole CDR3 reads CASSTQTTGTYGYTF.

In the case of this clone: The read stops 3 residues short of the end of the CDR3; the missing end is completed from the germline J gene. The chain combines TRBV7-9 with TRBJ1-1; D is unresolved. Germline V gene data show CDR1 as SEHNR and CDR2 as FQNEAQ (reference sequence). CDR3 length: 12 residues. V was pared by 1 base and J by 5 bases, with 5 bases between. The CDR3 DNA, read in part, is TGTGCCAGCAGCTTAGGCGTTACTGAA. Encoded protein: CASSLGVTE. The whole CDR3 is CASSLGVTEAFF.

The sample holds many counts of this clone. The read finishes 3 residues shy of the CDR3 end, and the germline J gene is used to complete it. The chain is built from TRBV7-2 and TRBJ1-2; 7 nucleotides agree with TRBD1. CDR3 size: 14 residues. Germline V gene data show CDR1 as SGHTA and CDR2 as FQGNSA. The CDR3 protein is CASRLPPGQTGYTF. The part of the CDR3 DNA that was read is TGTGCCAGCAGGTTACCCCCGGGACAGACCGGC.

This clone appeared many times. Read coverage stops 3 residues before the CDR3 terminus; the germline J gene supplies the remainder. V gene TRBV12-3 or TRBV12-4 combines with J gene TRBJ1-4, with TRBD1 identical over 8 bases. The CDR3 is 13 residues long. Unmatched junction bases numbered 5, after V lost 8 bases and J lost 6 bases. Incomplete CDR3 DNA: TGTGCCAGCGCCCTCAGGGGGCATGAAAAA. It encodes CASALRGHEK. The full CDR3 sequence reads CASALRGHEKLFF.

Many counts were recorded for this clone. Sequencing ends 3 residues short of the CDR3 end; the germline J gene provides the rest. This chain uses TRBV20-1 with TRBJ2-5; 8 positions match TRBD2. The CDR3 runs to 14 residues. V shed 5 bases and J 3 bases; nucleotides not matched to a gene: 8. Germline CDR1 is DFQATT and CDR2 is SNEGSKA (reference sequence). The CDR3 protein is CSAQTGGPEETQYF. The part of the CDR3 DNA that was read is TGCAGTGCTCAAACGGGGGGGCCTGAAGAGACC.